Each of the 23 T cell receptor beta chains below was sequenced from the same sample in a study of blood T cell repertoires in COVID-19. Profiling relied on immunoSEQ multiplex PCR, and the TCRdb table lists in-frame clones only, not all of them. The sample lists 220,000 or so clones, around 82% occurring once. The specimen was peripheral blood. These TCRs come from a woman aged 70 to 79 with acute or convalescent COVID-19.

V usage is TRBV5-4 and J usage is TRBJ2-1, with 9 positions matching TRBD2. The germline V gene has CDR1 SGHNT and CDR2 YYREEE (reference sequence). The junction had 6 bases not matched to a gene; V was cut back by 4 bases and J by 7 bases. The CDR3 runs 14 residues. The CDR3 sequence is CASSPPGLANEQFF. The CDR3 DNA sequence: TGTGCCAGCAGCCCCCCGGGACTAGCTAATGAGCAGTTCTTC.

The V call is TRBV7-9, the J call TRBJ1-1; 7 bases line up with TRBD1. CDR1 is SEHNR, CDR2 FQNEAQ, per germline (reference sequence). V was pared by 7 bases and J by 1 base, with 6 bases of the junction left unmatched. CDR3 length: 14 amino acids. Here the CDR3 DNA reads TGTGCCAGCAAGACCGGGACAGAGAACACTGAAGCTTTCTTT. Its translation: CASKTGTENTEAFF.

J is TRBJ2-6 and V is TRBV10-3; unclear D gene. The germline V gene encodes CDR1 ENHRY and CDR2 SYGVKD. The CDR3 sequence is 17 residues long. The V end was cut by 0 bases, the J end by 0 bases, with 9 bases between. The CDR3 sequence: CAISESAGTSGANVLTF. The CDR3 nucleotides read TGTGCCATCAGTGAGTCGGCAGGAACCTCTGGGGCCAACGTCCTGACTTTC.

The chain carries TRBV30 and TRBJ1-1; the D gene is possibly TRBD1 (5 bases). The CDR3 length is 12 residues. V lost 5 bases, J lost 0 bases, and 7 bases lay in between. Germline CDR1 is GTSNPN and CDR2 is SVGIG (reference sequence). The CDR3 bases are TGTGCCTGGCAGGGAATGAACACTGAAGCTTTCTTT. Its translation is CAWQGMNTEAFF. Using reference TRBV30 and TRBJ1-1 for the parts outside the CDR3, the full variable domain is SQTIHQWPATLVQPVGSPLSLECTVEGTSNPNLYWYRQAAGRGLQLLFYSVGIGQISSEVPQNLSASRPQDRQFILSSKKLLLSDSGFYLCAWQGMNTEAFFGQGTRLTVV.

Concerning this clone itself: No conserved phenylalanine or tryptophan ends this CDR3, so it is likely a read error. It is unclear where the CDR3 begins or ends on the DNA, so no DNA is shown, and the CDR3 is as TCRdb lists it. The chain joins TRBV10-1 to TRBJ2-6; TRBD2, the table's D call, lacks a check against the DNA. With termini counted, the CDR3 has 15 amino acids. Germline loops: CDR1 WNHNN, CDR2 SYGVQD (reference sequence). CDR3 sequence: CASFKNPGTSIMFLV.

This rearrangement joins TRBV28 to TRBJ2-7; 12 bases map to TRBD2. The ends lost 5 bases at V and 5 bases at J; junction bases unmatched: 10. The CDR3 totals 16 residues. In germline, CDR1 is MDHEN, CDR2 SYDVKM. The DNA of the CDR3 is TGTGCCAGCAGTCTACCCGGACTAGCGGGAATCCACGAGCAGTACTTC. Translated, it gives CASSLPGLAGIHEQYF.

CDR3 sequence: CASTRDRVTGELFF. As DNA, the CDR3 is TGTGCCAGTACCCGAGACAGGGTCACCGGGGAGCTGTTTTTT. The chain links TRBV19 to TRBJ2-2; 7 positions match TRBD1. Germline CDR1 LNHDA, CDR2 SQIVND (reference sequence). The trim removed 7 bases at V and 4 bases at J, leaving 6 bases unmatched. This CDR3 has 14 amino acids.

This rearrangement joins TRBV18 to TRBJ2-7; D possibly corresponds to TRBD1 (6 bases). The V end was cut by 2 bases, the J end by 5 bases, with 10 bases between. The CDR3 is 13 residues long. Germline V gives CDR1 KGHSH, CDR2 LQKENI. CDR3 nucleotide sequence: TGTGCCAGCTCACCAGACAGGTCGCACGAGCAGTACTTC. Translating gives CASSPDRSHEQYF.

The chain employs TRBV7-8 and TRBJ2-3; 10 nucleotides line up with TRBD2. This CDR3 has 17 amino acids. The V gene end was trimmed by 6 bases and the J gene end by 3 bases; junction bases not matched to a gene: 12. Germline V gene sequence: CDR1 SGHVS, CDR2 FQNEAQ. The CDR3 protein is CASSSRGAGGWTDTQYF. CDR3 sequence (DNA): TGTGCCAGCAGTTCCCGAGGAGCGGGAGGGTGGACAGATACGCAGTATTTT.

The J gene is TRBJ2-7, the V gene TRBV4-2, with 10 bases identical to TRBD2. CDR3 length: 14 residues. The germline gives CDR1 LGHNA, CDR2 YNFKEQ. V was pared by 4 bases and J by 5 bases, with 5 bases of the junction left unmatched. The CDR3 bases are TGTGCCAGCAGCCGGAGCCTAGCGGGAGACGAGCAGTACTTC. This encodes CASSRSLAGDEQYF.

The chain carries TRBV27 and TRBJ2-3; 9 bases match TRBD1. The CDR3 sequence is 14 residues long. Trimming cost V 4 bases and J 5 bases; bases outside gene matches: 4. CDR1 is MNHEY, CDR2 SMNVEV, per germline (reference sequence). The CDR3 reads CASSSGQGQDTQYF. CDR3 bases: TGTGCCAGCAGTTCAGGACAGGGGCAAGATACGCAGTATTTT.

This chain connects TRBV10-3 to TRBJ2-2; 11 nucleotides align to TRBD2. The CDR3 has 16 residues. Trimming at V came to 10 bases and at J to 4 bases, leaving 11 bases not matched to a gene. Germline CDR1 and CDR2: ENHRY and SYGVKD. For the CDR3, the DNA is TGTGCCAACATAGCGGGAGGGCCTTTGGGCACCGGGGAGCTGTTTTTT. The encoded protein is CANIAGGPLGTGELFF.

This clone turned up a few times. The chain has TRBV27 and TRBJ2-7, with 10 bases aligning to TRBD2. The CDR3 extends over 15 amino acids. The J segment lost 3 bases and the V segment lost 4 bases, leaving 6 bases of the junction unmatched. Germline CDR1 and CDR2: MNHEY and SMNVEV (reference sequence). CDR3 region: CASSSAGGRSYEQYF. For the CDR3, the DNA is TGTGCCAGCAGTTCAGCGGGAGGGAGGAGCTACGAGCAGTACTTC.

This clone came up a few times. V usage is TRBV19 and J usage is TRBJ2-1, with 8 bases lining up with TRBD2. CDR3 size: 16 residues. V trimming: 3 bases; J trimming: 5 bases; junction bases outside the gene matches: 9. Germline values: CDR1 LNHDA, CDR2 SQIVND (reference sequence). CDR3 sequence reads: CASSIWASGSDNEQFF. In DNA, the CDR3 is TGTGCCAGTAGTATCTGGGCTAGCGGGTCCGACAATGAGCAGTTCTTC.

J is TRBJ1-2 and V is TRBV6-5, with a tentative D call TRBD1 (5 bases). The germline V gene has CDR1 MNHEY and CDR2 SVGAGI. This CDR3 is built from 14 residues. Trimming pared 7 bases from V and 3 bases from J, leaving 15 bases between. CDR3 sequence: CASTPTGAYYGYTF. DNA for the CDR3: TGTGCCAGCACTCCCACAGGCGCCTACTATGGCTACACCTTC.

The rearrangement uses TRBV28 and TRBJ2-1; 11 bases fit TRBD2. After removal of 8 bases from V and 8 bases from J, the junction contained 17 bases not matched to a gene. Germline CDR1 and CDR2: MDHEN and SYDVKM. This CDR3 is 17 amino acids long. The CDR3 region is CASRAPRLAGYIHEQFF. The CDR3 DNA reads TGTGCCAGCCGAGCCCCCCGACTAGCGGGATATATCCATGAGCAGTTCTTC.

The chain has TRBV9 and TRBJ1-5, with D maybe TRBD1 (5 bases). The CDR3 has 13 residues. The germline V gene has CDR1 SGDLS and CDR2 YYNGEE. V was pared by 0 bases and J by 7 bases, with 8 bases between. The CDR3 spells CASSVAGGQPQHF. The CDR3 DNA reads as TGTGCCAGCAGCGTAGCCGGGGGGCAGCCCCAGCATTTT.

CDR3 sequence: CASSLVLAGENEQFF. The CDR3 DNA reads TGCGCCAGCAGCTTGGTACTAGCGGGAGAAAATGAGCAGTTCTTC. The gene calls are TRBV5-1 and TRBJ2-1, with TRBD2 identical over 11 bases. The V gene's germline CDR1 is SGHRS and CDR2 YFSETQ. This CDR3 region has 15 residues. Trimming at V came to 0 bases and at J to 7 bases, leaving 3 bases not matched to a gene.

This chain connects TRBV9 to TRBJ2-6, with D possibly TRBD1 on 6 matching bases. CDR1 and CDR2 from the germline V gene are SGDLS and YYNGEE. This CDR3 is built from 15 residues. Trimming removed 4 bases from V and 1 base from J, with 9 bases in between. The CDR3 spells CASSTTGSGANVLTF. CDR3 DNA sequence: TGTGCCAGCAGCACCACAGGGTCTGGGGCCAACGTCCTGACTTTC.

The rearrangement uses TRBV24-1 and TRBJ2-3; the match to TRBD1 covers 8 bases. After removal of 3 bases from V and 9 bases from J, the junction contained 16 bases not matched to a gene. This CDR3 has 17 amino acids. CDR1 is KGHDR, CDR2 SFDVKD, per germline. The CDR3 DNA is TGTGCCACCAGTGATGACTCCACCGACAGGGGATCCTTCACGCAGTATTTT. Protein: CATSDDSTDRGSFTQYF.

The chain carries TRBV7-9 and TRBJ2-3; 11 bases map to TRBD2. Per the germline V gene, CDR1 is SEHNR and CDR2 is FQNEAQ (reference sequence). Trimming removed 3 bases from V and 1 base from J; junction bases left unmatched: 3. This CDR3 is 16 amino acids long. CDR3 sequence reads: CASSFLLAGGTDTQYF. CDR3 nucleotide sequence: TGTGCCAGCAGCTTTTTACTAGCGGGGGGCACAGATACGCAGTATTTT.

This chain links TRBV6-2 or TRBV6-3 with TRBJ1-2; a weak D match, TRBD1 (5 bases). CDR3 length: 13 amino acids. The germline V gene has CDR1 MNHEY and CDR2 SVGEGT. Trimming took off 4 bases at V and 8 bases at J, with 14 bases between the two ends. The CDR3 here is CASSSPQGLGYTF. Written as DNA, the CDR3 is TGTGCCAGCAGTTCTCCTCAGGGACTAGGCTACACCTTC.

The chain carries TRBV7-6 and TRBJ2-3; D possibly corresponds to TRBD1 (8 bases). CDR3 length equals 17 residues. Trimming left V 3 bases short and J 5 bases short, with 21 bases between. Germline V gives CDR1 SGHVS, CDR2 FNYEAQ. CDR3 in amino acids: CASSFFPQGGQIDTQYF. CDR3 bases: TGTGCCAGCAGCTTTTTTCCACAGGGGGGGCAGATAGATACGCAGTATTTT.